What follows is one T cell receptor (beta chain) and its context. This sample is drawn from a study of T cell responses to AZD1222 COVID-19 vaccine. Some clones are missing from TCRdb's copy, which holds only in-frame ones; the method was immunoSEQ multiplex PCR. The repertoire holds some 250,000 clones, with 94% as singletons. The V end lost 3 bases, the J end lost 0 bases, and 8 bases lay between the germline ends. CDR3 length: 14 amino acids. In germline, CDR1 is SNHLY, CDR2 FYNNEI. The J gene is TRBJ1-1, the V gene TRBV2; D uncertain. This material consisted of peripheral blood, taken 28 days after the second AZD1222 dose. The receptor comes from an adult who received the AZD1222 COVID-19 vaccine. This CDR3 is CASSDPQLNTEAFF. The CDR3 DNA is TGTGCCAGCAGTGACCCCCAACTGAACACTGAAGCTTTCTTT. Full variable domain (remainder filled in from reference TRBV2 and TRBJ1-1): EPEVTQTPSHQVTQMGQEVILRCVPISNHLYFYWYRQILGQKVEFLVSFYNNEISEKSEIFDDQFSVERPDGSNFTLKIRSTKLEDSAMYFCASSDPQLNTEAFFGQGTRLTVV.